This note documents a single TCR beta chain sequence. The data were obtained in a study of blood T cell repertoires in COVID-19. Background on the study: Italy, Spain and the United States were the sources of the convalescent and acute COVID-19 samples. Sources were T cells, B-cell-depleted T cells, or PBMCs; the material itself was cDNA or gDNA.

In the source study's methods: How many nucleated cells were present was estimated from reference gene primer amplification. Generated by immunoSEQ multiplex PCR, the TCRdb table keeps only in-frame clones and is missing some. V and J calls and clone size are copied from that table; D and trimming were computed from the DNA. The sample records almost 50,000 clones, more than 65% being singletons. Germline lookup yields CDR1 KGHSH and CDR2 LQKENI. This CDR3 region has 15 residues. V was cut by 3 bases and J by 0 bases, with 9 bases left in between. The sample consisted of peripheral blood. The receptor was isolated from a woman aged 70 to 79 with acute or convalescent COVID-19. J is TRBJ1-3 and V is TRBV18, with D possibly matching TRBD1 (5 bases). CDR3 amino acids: CASSPNRNSGNTIYF. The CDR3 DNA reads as TGTGCCAGCTCACCTAACAGGAACTCTGGAAACACCATATATTTT.